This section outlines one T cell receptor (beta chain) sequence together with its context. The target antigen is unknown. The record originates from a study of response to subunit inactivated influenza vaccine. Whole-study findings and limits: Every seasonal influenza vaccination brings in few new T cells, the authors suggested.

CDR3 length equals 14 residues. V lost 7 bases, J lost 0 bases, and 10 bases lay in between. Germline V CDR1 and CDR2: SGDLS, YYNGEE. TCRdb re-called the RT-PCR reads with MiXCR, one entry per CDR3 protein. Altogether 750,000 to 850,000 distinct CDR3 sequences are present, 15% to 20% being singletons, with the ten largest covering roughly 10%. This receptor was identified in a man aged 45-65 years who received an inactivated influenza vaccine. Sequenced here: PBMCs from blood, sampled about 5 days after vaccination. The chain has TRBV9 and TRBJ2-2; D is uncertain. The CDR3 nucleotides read TGTGCCAGCGCTCCACGAACGAACACCGGGGAGCTGTTTTTT. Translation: CASAPRTNTGELFF.